This T cell receptor beta chain is from a study of T cell clonality in common variable immunodeficiency. The CDR3 runs to 17 residues. J lost 2 bases, V lost 3 bases, and 10 bases had no gene match. CDR1 is SGHVS and CDR2 is FNYEAQ in the germline V gene. Whole-study findings and limits: Common variable immunodeficiency TCR beta sequences reportedly had fewer deletions and N-nucleotide insertions.

Assay: immunoSEQ multiplex PCR; the TCRdb copy retains only in-frame clones and omits some. Captured here are roughly 52,000 clones, none seen once; the top ten comprise less than 4%. This clone has just a few counts. What it binds is not known. The missing CDR3 end, 3 residues past where the read stops, is filled in from the germline J gene. The TCR comes from a person aged 18 to 75 in good health. The chain couples TRBV7-6 to TRBJ2-3; 8 positions match TRBD2. The specimen was peripheral blood mononuclear cells. CDR3 DNA (partial): TGTGCCAGCAGCTTGATCCTTGGCGGGAGGAACACAGATACG. Translation gives CASSLILGGRNTDT. The CDR3 reads in full as CASSLILGGRNTDTQYF.